This T cell receptor (beta chain) comes out of a study of somatic mutations in cytotoxic T cells in rheumatoid arthritis. In the study overall: Purity of nearly 100% was reached when some V beta antibody-stained T-cell populations were flow-sorted, including V beta1+ cells sequenced for TCRB.

Germline V gene lookup returns CDR1 LNHDA and CDR2 SQIVND (reference sequence). The germline V and J ends were trimmed by 6 bases and 1 base, with 15 bases remaining between them. The CDR3 runs to 15 residues. Using immunoSEQ multiplex PCR, the repertoire was profiled, and TCRdb retains in-frame clones only, with some absent. The sample includes about 15,000 clones, less than 85% of them seen just once. This TCR was sampled from an adult with rheumatoid arthritis. The chain is built from TRBV19 and TRBJ1-1; TRBD1 is a possible D gene (5 bases). Sequencing used CD8+ T cells sorted from blood. CDR3 region: CASRSEFDRNTEAFF. The CDR3 DNA sequence: TGTGCCAGTAGGTCTGAATTCGACAGGAACACTGAAGCTTTCTTT.